Below, 23 T cell receptor beta chains from the same sample are listed, as sequenced in a study of blood T cells in healthy people across ages. It was with a sample-barcoded 5' primer and a J-beta primer mix that a second PCR of roughly 6 to 12 cycles was run. TCRdb used MiXCR to reprocess the 5' RACE reads, holding one entry per CDR3 protein. The sample lists about 640,000 distinct CDR3 sequences; approximately 59% were seen once. The sequenced sample consisted of blood. The receptors originated from a man aged 55-75 years in good health.

The CDR3 sequence: CSAPTGVGYGYTF. The CDR3 nucleotides read TGCAGTGCCCCGACAGGGGTCGGTTATGGCTACACCTTC. The chain links TRBV20-1 to TRBJ1-2, with 8 bases lining up with TRBD1. Germline lookup yields CDR1 DFQATT and CDR2 SNEGSKA (reference sequence). The trim removed 6 bases at V and 5 bases at J, leaving 8 bases unmatched. CDR3 length: 13 amino acids.

Only a few counts were recorded for this clonotype. The V gene is TRBV13, the J gene TRBJ2-7, with 9 positions matching TRBD1. Germline values: CDR1 PRHDT, CDR2 FYEKMQ (reference sequence). The CDR3 is 15 amino acids. V lost 2 bases to trimming and J lost 1 base; unmatched junction nucleotides: 3. CDR3 residues: CASSLWGQGSYEQYF. CDR3 coding DNA: TGTGCCAGCAGCTTATGGGGACAGGGTTCCTACGAGCAGTACTTC.

This chain connects TRBV11-2 to TRBJ2-6, with unresolved D. This CDR3 spans 15 amino acids. Looked up from germline, CDR1 is SGHAT and CDR2 is FQNNGV. V was pared by 5 bases and J by 2 bases, with 10 bases between. CDR3 in DNA: TGTGCCAGCAGCCAGAGTGCGACTGGGGCCAACGTCCTGACTTTC. It codes for CASSQSATGANVLTF.

J is TRBJ1-5 and V is TRBV11-2, with D possibly TRBD1 on 5 matching bases. The CDR3 has 15 amino acids. Germline V gives CDR1 SGHAT, CDR2 FQNNGV. Trimming shortened V by 1 base and J by 5 bases, and 12 bases separated the two germline ends. The CDR3 here is CASSLVSGNDQPQHF. The CDR3 DNA follows: TGTGCCAGCAGCTTAGTTTCAGGGAATGATCAGCCCCAGCATTTT.

The rearrangement links TRBV4-2 to TRBJ1-6; D ambiguous. The CDR3 contains 16 residues. Between the trimmed V and J ends, which lost 4 bases and 4 bases, there was a span of 14 bases. From germline, CDR1 is LGHNA and CDR2 YNFKEQ. CDR3 sequence reads: CASSLRAVQYNSPLHF. For the CDR3, the DNA is TGTGCCAGCAGCCTGAGGGCTGTTCAGTATAATTCACCCCTCCACTTT.

The chain has TRBV10-3 and TRBJ2-6; D perhaps matches TRBD2 (5 bases). The germline V and J ends were trimmed by 7 bases and 0 bases, with 7 bases remaining between them. CDR3 size: 14 residues. In germline, CDR1 is ENHRY, CDR2 SYGVKD. As DNA, the CDR3 is TGTGCCATCAAGAGGGCCTCTGGGGCCAACGTCCTGACTTTC. This sequence encodes CAIKRASGANVLTF.

The chain combines TRBV4-2 with TRBJ2-1; 8 positions agree with TRBD2. Trimming at V came to 1 base and at J to 2 bases, leaving 4 bases not matched to a gene. The CDR3 contains 16 residues. CDR1 and CDR2 (germline): LGHNA, YNFKEQ. CDR3 bases: TGTGCCAGCAGCCAAGCATCCGGGGGGGCCTACAATGAGCAGTTCTTC. Its protein is CASSQASGGAYNEQFF.

This chain uses TRBV7-2 with TRBJ1-4, with D hard to call. V was pared by 0 bases and J by 3 bases, with 14 bases between. This CDR3 region has 17 residues. Germline V lookup: CDR1 SGHTA, CDR2 FQGNSA. The CDR3 spells CASSLAFVVGSNEKLFF. DNA for the CDR3: TGTGCCAGCAGCTTAGCGTTTGTCGTCGGATCTAATGAAAAACTGTTTTTT.

The CDR3 loop reads CASSLQQVGYGYTF. In DNA form, the CDR3 reads TGTGCCAGCAGTCTCCAGCAGGTTGGTTATGGCTACACCTTC. The V gene is TRBV12-3 or TRBV12-4, the J gene TRBJ1-2; no definite D call. V shed 5 bases and J shed 5 bases, with 15 bases lying between them. The CDR3 runs to 14 residues.

This chain links TRBV18 with TRBJ2-5; TRBD1 might be the D (6 bases). CDR1 is KGHSH and CDR2 is LQKENI in the germline V gene. The CDR3 has 14 amino acids. Trimming stripped 3 bases from V and 1 base from J, with 9 bases between. The CDR3 DNA reads TGTGCCAGCTCACCCTACAGGGCCCAAGAGACCCAGTACTTC. It codes for CASSPYRAQETQYF.

This clonotype was seen many times. CDR3 in amino acids: CASSVGGGRANYGYTF. In nucleotides, the CDR3 is TGTGCCAGCAGCGTGGGGGGGGGGAGAGCTAACTATGGCTACACCTTC. The chain recombines TRBV9 with TRBJ1-2; possibly TRBD1 for D (5 bases). This CDR3 is built from 16 residues. Germline V lookup: CDR1 SGDLS, CDR2 YYNGEE. V was cut by 2 bases and J by 0 bases, with 14 bases left in between.

This clonotype was seen only once. A read error may explain this, as a much larger clone is one base away. J is TRBJ2-7 and V is TRBV27; the D gene could be TRBD1 or TRBD2 (6 bases each). Germline V gene data show CDR1 as MNHEY and CDR2 as SMNVEV (reference sequence). V lost 6 bases and J lost 2, with 14 bases in between. The CDR3 is 14 amino acids. The CDR3 region is CASRLGGRPYEQYF. The CDR3 DNA is TGTGCCAGCAGGTTGGGGGGCAGACCCTACGAGCAGTACTTC.

In nucleotides, the CDR3 is TGTGCCAGCAGCCCCCGGGGCAGACTCATAGATACGCAGTATTTT. This translates into CASSPRGRLIDTQYF. The chain recombines TRBV7-9 with TRBJ2-3; either TRBD1 or TRBD2 may fit D (5 bases each). Germline CDR1 SEHNR, CDR2 FQNEAQ (reference sequence). Trimming took off 5 bases at V and 5 bases at J, with 17 bases between the two ends. The CDR3 has 15 amino acids. Together with reference TRBV7-9 and TRBJ2-3, the CDR3 gives the full variable domain: DTGVSQNPRHKITKRGQNVTFRCDPISEHNRLYWYRQTLGQGPEFLTYFQNEAQLEKSRLLSDRFSAERPKGSFSTLEIQRTEQGDSAMYLCASSPRGRLIDTQYFGPGTRLTVL.

The chain recombines TRBV9 with TRBJ2-7, with TRBD1 matching 8 bases. The CDR3 covers 14 residues. Germline trimming cut 0 bases from V and 7 bases from J; bases unmatched to any gene: 6. The V gene's germline CDR1 is SGDLS and CDR2 YYNGEE. CDR3 region: CASSVDQGAGEQYF. The CDR3 DNA reads as TGTGCCAGCAGCGTAGATCAGGGGGCGGGGGAGCAGTACTTC.

The rearrangement uses TRBV10-3 and TRBJ2-5; possible D gene TRBD1, 6 bases. This CDR3 spans 15 amino acids. From germline, CDR1 is ENHRY and CDR2 SYGVKD. Trimming took 2 bases from V and 5 from J, leaving 15 bases between them. The CDR3 DNA is TGTGCCATCAGTGAGCGGGTGGGTCAGGGGGAGACCCAGTACTTC. Translation gives CAISERVGQGETQYF.

This clonotype was counted only a few times. The chain employs TRBV10-3 and TRBJ2-1, with TRBD2 matching over 9 bases. The junction had 0 bases not matched to a gene; V was cut back by 6 bases and J by 0 bases. From germline, CDR1 is ENHRY and CDR2 SYGVKD. The CDR3 has 14 residues. The CDR3 DNA reads TGTGCCATCAGGCGGGGGGGCTCCTACAATGAGCAGTTCTTC. Translated, it gives CAIRRGGSYNEQFF.

The chain joins TRBV5-6 to TRBJ1-1; the D is unclear. CDR3 size: 15 residues. CDR1 is SGHDT and CDR2 is YYEEEE in the germline V gene. Trimming removed 4 bases at V and 6 bases at J, with 19 bases between. The CDR3 DNA reads TGTGCCAGCAGCCCTTCTCCGACCCGGAGCCCTGAAGCTTTCTTT. Translation: CASSPSPTRSPEAFF.

This clonotype was counted between two and nine times. In DNA form, the CDR3 reads TGTGCCAGCAGTTTCACAACAGGGGGGTCAGATACGCAGTATTTT. Translating it yields CASSFTTGGSDTQYF. The chain couples TRBV12-3 or TRBV12-4 to TRBJ2-3; TRBD1 agrees at 8 bases. This CDR3 is built from 15 residues. After removal of 3 bases from V and 4 bases from J, the junction contained 6 bases not matched to a gene.

The CDR3 loop reads CSVSPALADTQYF. In DNA form, the CDR3 reads TGCAGCGTAAGTCCGGCCCTGGCGGATACGCAGTATTTT. The gene calls are TRBV29-1 and TRBJ2-3; D is undetermined. The CDR3 contains 13 residues. Germline V CDR1 and CDR2: SQVTM, ANQGSEA. V was shortened by 6 bases and J by 6 bases, with 16 bases between the two germline ends.

The sample holds a few counts of this clonotype. The chain recombines TRBV7-2 with TRBJ1-6; no clear D gene. This CDR3 is 17 amino acids long. Germline V gives CDR1 SGHTA, CDR2 FQGNSA. Trimming left V 4 bases short and J 7 bases short, with 20 bases between. The CDR3 region has the DNA TGTGCCAGCAGCTCCCCGCCGGGGTACGGCACGAATTCACCCCTCCACTTT. Its protein product is CASSSPPGYGTNSPLHF.

This clonotype occurred a few times. The chain is built from TRBV7-2 and TRBJ2-5, with D tentatively TRBD1 (5 bases). This CDR3 comprises 9 residues. Germline CDR1 and CDR2: SGHTA and FQGNSA. Trimming removed 6 bases from V and 13 bases from J, with 9 bases in between. CDR3 region: CASRSDRYF. The DNA of the CDR3 is TGTGCCAGCAGATCCGACAGGTACTTC. Using reference TRBV7-2 and TRBJ2-5 for the parts outside the CDR3, the full variable domain is GAGVSQSPSNKVTEKGKDVELRCDPISGHTALYWYRQSLGQGLEFLIYFQGNSAPDKSGLPSDRFSAERTGGSVSTLTIQRTQQEDSAVYLCASRSDRYFGPGTRLLVL.

The CDR3 loop reads CASSLIGLAGASSTYEQYF. The DNA of the CDR3 is TGCGCCAGCAGCTTGATCGGACTAGCGGGGGCCAGCTCGACCTACGAGCAGTACTTC. This chain links TRBV5-1 with TRBJ2-5, with 13 bases matching TRBD2. The DNA end lines up better with TRBJ2-7; the J call may be wrong. The V gene's germline CDR1 is SGHRS and CDR2 YFSETQ. The CDR3 loop spans 19 amino acids.

This clonotype was picked up many times. The chain employs TRBV4-2 and TRBJ2-3; tentatively, D is TRBD1 (5 bases). The CDR3 extends over 15 amino acids. Looked up from germline, CDR1 is LGHNA and CDR2 is YNFKEQ. The V end was cut by 1 base, the J end by 6 bases, with 14 bases between. The CDR3 region has the DNA TGTGCCAGCAGCCAAGCAAGTACTAACAGGGATACGCAGTATTTT. It codes for CASSQASTNRDTQYF.